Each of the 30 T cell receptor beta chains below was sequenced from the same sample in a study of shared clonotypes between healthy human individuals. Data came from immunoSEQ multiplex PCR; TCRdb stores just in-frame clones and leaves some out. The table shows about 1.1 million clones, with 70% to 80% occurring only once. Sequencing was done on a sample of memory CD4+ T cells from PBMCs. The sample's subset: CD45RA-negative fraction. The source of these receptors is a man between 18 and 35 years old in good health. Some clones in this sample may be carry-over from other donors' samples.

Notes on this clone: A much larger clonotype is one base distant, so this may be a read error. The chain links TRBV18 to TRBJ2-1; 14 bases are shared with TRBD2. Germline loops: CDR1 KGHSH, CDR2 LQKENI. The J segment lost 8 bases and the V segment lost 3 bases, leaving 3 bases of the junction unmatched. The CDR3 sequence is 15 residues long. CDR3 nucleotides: TGTGCCAGCTCACCGGGACTAGCGGGAGACGATGAGCAGTTCTTC. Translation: CASSPGLAGDDEQFF.

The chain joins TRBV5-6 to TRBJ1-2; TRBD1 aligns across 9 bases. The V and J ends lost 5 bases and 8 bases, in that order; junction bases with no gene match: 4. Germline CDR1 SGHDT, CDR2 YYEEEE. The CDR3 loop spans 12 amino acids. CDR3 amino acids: CASRGTGKGYTF. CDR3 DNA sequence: TGTGCCAGCAGAGGGACAGGGAAGGGCTACACCTTC.

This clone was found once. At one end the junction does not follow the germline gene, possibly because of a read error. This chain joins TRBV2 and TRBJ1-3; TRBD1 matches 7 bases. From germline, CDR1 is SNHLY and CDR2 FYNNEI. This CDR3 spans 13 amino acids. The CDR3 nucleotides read TGTGCCAGCAGTGAAGGGGTAGGGGGCGCCGTTTCTTTT. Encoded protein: CASSEGVGGAVSF. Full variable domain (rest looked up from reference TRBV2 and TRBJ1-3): EPEVTQTPSHQVTQMGQEVILRCVPISNHLYFYWYRQILGQKVEFLVSFYNNEISEKSEIFDDQFSVERPDGSNFTLKIRSTKLEDSAMYFCASSEGVGGAVSFGEGSWLTVV.

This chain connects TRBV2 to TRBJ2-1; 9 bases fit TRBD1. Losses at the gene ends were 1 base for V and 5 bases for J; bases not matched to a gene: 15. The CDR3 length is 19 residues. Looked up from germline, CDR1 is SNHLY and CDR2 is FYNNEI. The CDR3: CASSEESPDRGGRNNEQFF. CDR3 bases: TGTGCCAGCAGTGAAGAGTCCCCCGACAGGGGGGGACGAAACAATGAGCAGTTCTTC.

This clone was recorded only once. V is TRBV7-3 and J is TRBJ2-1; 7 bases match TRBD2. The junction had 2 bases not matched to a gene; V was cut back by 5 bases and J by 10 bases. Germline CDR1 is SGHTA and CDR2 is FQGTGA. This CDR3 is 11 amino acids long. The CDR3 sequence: CASSQAGEQFF. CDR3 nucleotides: TGTGCCAGCAGCCAAGCGGGGGAGCAGTTCTTC. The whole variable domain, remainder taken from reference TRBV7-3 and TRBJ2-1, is GAGVSQTPSNKVTEKGKYVELRCDPISGHTALYWYRQSLGQGPEFLIYFQGTGAADDSGLPNDRFFAVRPEGSVSTLKIQRTERGDSAVYLCASSQAGEQFFGPGTRLTVL.

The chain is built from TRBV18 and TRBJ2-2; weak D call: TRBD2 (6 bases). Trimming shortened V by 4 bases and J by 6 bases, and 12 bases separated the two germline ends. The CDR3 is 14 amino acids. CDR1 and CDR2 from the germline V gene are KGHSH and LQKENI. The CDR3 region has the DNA TGTGCCAGCTCACGGTCCGGGGAGGCCGGGGAGCTGTTTTTT. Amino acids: CASSRSGEAGELFF.

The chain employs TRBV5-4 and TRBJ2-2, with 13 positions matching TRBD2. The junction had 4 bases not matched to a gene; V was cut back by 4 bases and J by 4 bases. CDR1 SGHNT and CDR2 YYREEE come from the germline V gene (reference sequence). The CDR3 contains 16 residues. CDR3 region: CASSTGLAGVTGELFF. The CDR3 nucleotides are TGTGCCAGCAGCACCGGACTAGCGGGAGTCACCGGGGAGCTGTTTTTT.

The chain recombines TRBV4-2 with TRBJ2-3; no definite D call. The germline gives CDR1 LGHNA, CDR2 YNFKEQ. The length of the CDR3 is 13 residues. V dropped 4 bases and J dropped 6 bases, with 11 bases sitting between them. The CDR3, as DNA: TGTGCCAGCAGCCCTGACCAAGGGGATACGCAGTATTTT. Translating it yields CASSPDQGDTQYF.

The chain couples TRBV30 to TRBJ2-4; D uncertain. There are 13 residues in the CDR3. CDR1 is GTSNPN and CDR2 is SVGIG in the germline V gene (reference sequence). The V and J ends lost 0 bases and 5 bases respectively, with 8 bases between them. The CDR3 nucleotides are TGTGCCTGGAGTGTATATGGAGAAAACATTCAGTACTTC. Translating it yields CAWSVYGENIQYF.

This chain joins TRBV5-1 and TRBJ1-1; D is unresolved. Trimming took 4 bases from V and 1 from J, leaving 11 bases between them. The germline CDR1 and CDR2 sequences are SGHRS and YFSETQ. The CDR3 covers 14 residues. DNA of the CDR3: TGCGCCAGCAGCCGTGACACCACGAACACTGAAGCTTTCTTT. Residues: CASSRDTTNTEAFF. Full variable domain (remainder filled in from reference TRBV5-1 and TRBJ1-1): KAGVTQTPRYLIKTRGQQVTLSCSPISGHRSVSWYQQTPGQGLQFLFEYFSETQRNKGNFPGRFSGRQFSNSRSEMNVSTLELGDSALYLCASSRDTTNTEAFFGQGTRLTVV.

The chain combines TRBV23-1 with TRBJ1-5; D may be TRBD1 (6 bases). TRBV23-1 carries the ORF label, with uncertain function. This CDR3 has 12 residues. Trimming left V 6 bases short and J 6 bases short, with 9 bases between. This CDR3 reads CASRSGAQPQHF. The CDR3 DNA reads TGCGCCAGCAGGTCAGGGGCTCAGCCCCAGCATTTT.

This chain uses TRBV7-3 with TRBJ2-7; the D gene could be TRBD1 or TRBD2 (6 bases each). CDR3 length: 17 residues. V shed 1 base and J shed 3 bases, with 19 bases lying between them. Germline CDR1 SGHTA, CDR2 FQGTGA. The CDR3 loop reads CASSLKRGRPSDYEQYF. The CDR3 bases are TGTGCCAGCAGCTTAAAAAGGGGGAGGCCCTCGGACTACGAGCAGTACTTC.

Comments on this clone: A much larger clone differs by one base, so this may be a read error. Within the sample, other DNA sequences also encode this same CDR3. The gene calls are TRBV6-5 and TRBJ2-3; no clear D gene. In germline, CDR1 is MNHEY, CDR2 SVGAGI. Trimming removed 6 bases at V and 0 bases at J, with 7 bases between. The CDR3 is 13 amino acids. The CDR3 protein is CASSSDSTDTQYF. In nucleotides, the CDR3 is TGTGCCAGCAGCAGCGACAGCACAGATACGCAGTATTTT.

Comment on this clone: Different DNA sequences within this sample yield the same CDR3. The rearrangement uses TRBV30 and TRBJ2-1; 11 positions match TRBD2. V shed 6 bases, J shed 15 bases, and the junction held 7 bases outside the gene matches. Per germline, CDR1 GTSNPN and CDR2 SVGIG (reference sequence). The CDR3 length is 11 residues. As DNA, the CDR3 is TGTGCCTGCTCTACCGGGACTAGCGGGTTCTTC. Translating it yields CACSTGTSGFF.

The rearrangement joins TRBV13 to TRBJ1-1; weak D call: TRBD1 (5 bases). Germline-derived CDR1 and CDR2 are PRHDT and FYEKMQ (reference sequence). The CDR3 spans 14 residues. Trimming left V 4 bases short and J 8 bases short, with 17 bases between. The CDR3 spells CASSWTGRGNEAFF. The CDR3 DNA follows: TGTGCCAGCAGCTGGACGGGCCGGGGGAACGAAGCTTTCTTT.

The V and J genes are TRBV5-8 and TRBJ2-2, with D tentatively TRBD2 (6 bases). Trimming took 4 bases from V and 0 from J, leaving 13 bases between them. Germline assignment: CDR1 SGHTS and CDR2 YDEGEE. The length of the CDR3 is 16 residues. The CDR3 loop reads CASSRGAVANTGELFF. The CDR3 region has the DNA TGTGCCAGCAGCCGCGGGGCAGTCGCGAACACCGGGGAGCTGTTTTTT.

The DNA for the CDR3 is TGTGCCAGTAGTATTGCTGTAGCGGGAGAGGGGTACGAGCAGTACTTC. It translates to CASSIAVAGEGYEQYF. This sequence joins TRBV19 and TRBJ2-7, with TRBD2 matching over 9 bases. The V gene end was trimmed by 3 bases and the J gene end by 4 bases; junction bases not matched to a gene: 10. This CDR3 is 16 amino acids long. Germline-derived CDR1 and CDR2 are LNHDA and SQIVND (reference sequence).

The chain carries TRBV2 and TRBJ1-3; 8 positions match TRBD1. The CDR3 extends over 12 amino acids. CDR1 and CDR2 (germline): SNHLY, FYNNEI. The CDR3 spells CATRDRGNTIYF. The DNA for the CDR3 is TGTGCTACCCGGGACAGGGGAAACACCATATATTTT.

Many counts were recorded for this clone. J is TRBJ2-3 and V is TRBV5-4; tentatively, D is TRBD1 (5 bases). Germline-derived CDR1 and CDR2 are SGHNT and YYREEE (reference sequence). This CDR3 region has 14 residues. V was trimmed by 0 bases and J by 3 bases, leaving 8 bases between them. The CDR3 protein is CASSLGAGTDTQYF. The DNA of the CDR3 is TGTGCCAGCAGCTTGGGGGCAGGGACAGATACGCAGTATTTT.

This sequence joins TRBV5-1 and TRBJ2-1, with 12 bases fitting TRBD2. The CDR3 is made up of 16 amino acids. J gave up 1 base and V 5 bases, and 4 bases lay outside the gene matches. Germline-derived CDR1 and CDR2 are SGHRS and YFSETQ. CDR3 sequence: CASRLTSGSSYNEQFF. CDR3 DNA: TGCGCCAGCAGATTGACTAGCGGGAGTTCCTACAATGAGCAGTTCTTC.

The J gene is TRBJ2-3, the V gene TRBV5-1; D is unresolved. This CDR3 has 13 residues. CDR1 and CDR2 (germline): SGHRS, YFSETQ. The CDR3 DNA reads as TGCGCGTCTAAGGAGCTCAGCACAGATACGCAGTATTTT. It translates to CASKELSTDTQYF.

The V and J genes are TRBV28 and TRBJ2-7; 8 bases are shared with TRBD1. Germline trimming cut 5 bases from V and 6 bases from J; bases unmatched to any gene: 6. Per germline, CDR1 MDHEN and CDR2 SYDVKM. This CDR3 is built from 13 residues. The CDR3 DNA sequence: TGTGCCAGCAGTCGTCAGGGGGCGAGCGAGCAGTACTTC. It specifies CASSRQGASEQYF. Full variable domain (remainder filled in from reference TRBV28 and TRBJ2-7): DVKVTQSSRYLVKRTGEKVFLECVQDMDHENMFWYRQDPGLGLRLIYFSYDVKMKEKGDIPEGYSVSREKKERFSLILESASTNQTSMYLCASSRQGASEQYFGPGTRLTVT.

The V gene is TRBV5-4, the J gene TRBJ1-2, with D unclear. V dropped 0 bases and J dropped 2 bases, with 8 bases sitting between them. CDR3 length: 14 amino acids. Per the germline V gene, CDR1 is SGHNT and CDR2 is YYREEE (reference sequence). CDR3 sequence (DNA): TGTGCCAGCAGCTTGGCCACAGAAAACTATGGCTACACCTTC. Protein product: CASSLATENYGYTF. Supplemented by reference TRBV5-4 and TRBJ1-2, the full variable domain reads ETGVTQSPTHLIKTRGQQVTLRCSSQSGHNTVSWYQQALGQGPQFIFQYYREEENGRGNFPPRFSGLQFPNYSSELNVNALELDDSALYLCASSLATENYGYTFGSGTRLTVV.

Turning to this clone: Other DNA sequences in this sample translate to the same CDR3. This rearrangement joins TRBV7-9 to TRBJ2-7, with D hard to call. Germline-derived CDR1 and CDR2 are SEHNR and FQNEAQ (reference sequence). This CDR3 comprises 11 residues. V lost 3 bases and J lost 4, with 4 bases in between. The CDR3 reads CASSLSYEQYF. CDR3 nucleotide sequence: TGTGCCAGCAGCTTGAGTTACGAGCAGTACTTC.

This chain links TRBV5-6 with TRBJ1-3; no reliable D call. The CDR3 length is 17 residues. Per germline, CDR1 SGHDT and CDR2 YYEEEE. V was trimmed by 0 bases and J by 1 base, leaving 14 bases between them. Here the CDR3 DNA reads TGTGCCAGCAGCTTGGATGGCGGATTGCTATCTGGAAACACCATATATTTT. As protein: CASSLDGGLLSGNTIYF.

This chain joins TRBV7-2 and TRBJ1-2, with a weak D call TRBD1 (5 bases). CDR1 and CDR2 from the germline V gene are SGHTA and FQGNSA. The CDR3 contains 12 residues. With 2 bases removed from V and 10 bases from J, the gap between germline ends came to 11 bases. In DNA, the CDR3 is TGTGCCAGCAGCTTATCAGGGACGGTCTACACCTTC. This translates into CASSLSGTVYTF.

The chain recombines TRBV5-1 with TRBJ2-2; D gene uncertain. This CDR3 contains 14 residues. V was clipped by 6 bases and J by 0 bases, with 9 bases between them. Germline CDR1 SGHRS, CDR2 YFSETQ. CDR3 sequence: CASTRGPNTGELFF. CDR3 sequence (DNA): TGCGCCAGCACCAGAGGTCCGAACACCGGGGAGCTGTTTTTT.

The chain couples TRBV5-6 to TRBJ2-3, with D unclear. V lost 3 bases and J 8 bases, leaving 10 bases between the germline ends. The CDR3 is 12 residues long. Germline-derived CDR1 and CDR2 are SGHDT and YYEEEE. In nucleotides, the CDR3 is TGTGCCAGCAGCTCCTTTAGTAGTACGCAGTATTTT. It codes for CASSSFSSTQYF. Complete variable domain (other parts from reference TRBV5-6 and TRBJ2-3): DAGVTQSPTHLIKTRGQQVTLRCSPKSGHDTVSWYQQALGQGPQFIFQYYEEEERQRGNFPDRFSGHQFPNYSSELNVNALLLGDSALYLCASSSFSSTQYFGPGTRLTVL.

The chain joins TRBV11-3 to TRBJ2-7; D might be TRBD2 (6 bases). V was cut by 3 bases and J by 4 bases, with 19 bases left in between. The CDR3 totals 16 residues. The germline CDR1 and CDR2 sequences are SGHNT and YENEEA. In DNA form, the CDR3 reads TGTGCCAGCAGCTTGGGAGGCCCTCGGATCGTATACGAGCAGTACTTC. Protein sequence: CASSLGGPRIVYEQYF.

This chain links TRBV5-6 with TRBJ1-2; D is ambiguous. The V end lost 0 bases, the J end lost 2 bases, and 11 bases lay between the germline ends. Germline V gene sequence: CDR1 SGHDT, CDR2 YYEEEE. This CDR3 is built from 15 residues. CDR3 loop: CASSLGARENYGYTF. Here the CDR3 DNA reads TGTGCCAGCAGCTTGGGGGCTAGGGAAAACTATGGCTACACCTTC. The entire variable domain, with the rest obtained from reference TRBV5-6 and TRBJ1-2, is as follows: DAGVTQSPTHLIKTRGQQVTLRCSPKSGHDTVSWYQQALGQGPQFIFQYYEEEERQRGNFPDRFSGHQFPNYSSELNVNALLLGDSALYLCASSLGARENYGYTFGSGTRLTVV.